The rows below give T cell receptor beta chains drawn from one sample of a study of blood T cell repertoires in COVID-19. The repertoire was sequenced with immunoSEQ multiplex PCR; TCRdb's copy has only in-frame clones and lacks some. The sample carries 250,000 to 300,000 clones, approximately 87% recorded once. Source material: peripheral blood. These receptors were obtained from a man between 60 and 75 years old who had recovered from COVID-19. CDR3s include the opening cysteine and the closing phenylalanine or tryptophan.

v_call cdr3_aa
TRBV4-1 CASSAKDRETYEQYF
TRBV6-6 CASRVLLQGSGYTF
TRBV5-1 CASSPEILETQYF
TRBV25-1 CASSRQVSYEQYF
TRBV30 CAWRSGTGFAWPQHF
TRBV2 CASSEGLRGASTDTQYF
TRBV29-1 CSVGGPETQYF
TRBV7-3 CASSSDRGAQKQFF
TRBV18 CASSPRDRGSGTEAFF
TRBV19 CASLDRVKHGYTF
TRBV19 CASSPRLAGYGELFF
TRBV3-1/TRBV3-2 CASSQGSRGRDGTGELFF
TRBV2 CASSRPGLAGSLAYEQYF
TRBV4-1 CASSQALTPAAFF
TRBV10-3 CAISVGIRTGGASETQYF
TRBV4-2 CASSQGSGGNQPQHF
TRBV7-3 CASSSSRDRVSDTQYF
TRBV7-8 CASSLTKTVNTEAFF
TRBV4-2 CASSQDFSGTTYEQYF
TRBV6-1 CASSDPRLASNQPQHF
TRBV7-2 CASSYRQGGAYEQYF
TRBV9 CASSVGGDSYNEQFF
TRBV6-5 CASSYAVNQPEAFF
TRBV5-4 CASSTSGQAYEQYF
TRBV27 CASSPVWGGGRKLFF
TRBV6-4 CASSTVPSPYTDTQYF